The rows below give T cell receptor beta chains drawn from one sample of a study of T cell responses to AZD1222 COVID-19 vaccine. The method was immunoSEQ multiplex PCR; TCRdb's version includes in-frame clones alone and lacks a portion of them. The sample has roughly 120,000 clones, around 84% seen once. Specimen: peripheral blood, collected 28 days after the second AZD1222 dose. All receptors come from an adult who received the AZD1222 COVID-19 vaccine. The CDR3 runs from the conserved cysteine through the conserved F or W.

cdr3_aa,j_call,v_call,cdr3_length
CASSLASWDTEAFF,TRBJ1-1,TRBV4-1,14
CASSELAGGYEQYF,TRBJ2-7,TRBV6-1,14
CASSFNGGASYEQYF,TRBJ2-7,TRBV5-4,15
CASKRTGGTEAFF,TRBJ1-1,TRBV19,13
CASSRGEFQDPAFF,TRBJ1-1,TRBV6-5,14
CSVEDGSQYGYTF,TRBJ1-2,TRBV29-1,13
CASSSDRGTEAFF,TRBJ1-1,TRBV5-8,13
CAISNRDSPYEQYF,TRBJ2-7,TRBV10-3,14
CASSQEGAISGDTQYF,TRBJ2-3,TRBV2,16
CATQAGLNTEAFF,TRBJ1-1,TRBV27,13
CASSLGTSHYEQYF,TRBJ2-7,TRBV3-1/TRBV3-2,14
CASSPSYEQYF,TRBJ2-7,TRBV5-8,11
CASSPGENSYEQYF,TRBJ2-7,TRBV2,14
CASSDQGGSSYNEQFF,TRBJ2-1,TRBV6-4,16
CASSLKRVGGNTIYF,TRBJ1-3,TRBV27,15
CASSPQGGEKLFF,TRBJ1-4,TRBV5-1,13
CASSLQGVDYGYTF,TRBJ1-2,TRBV5-1,14
CAISGISGGGGETQYF,TRBJ2-5,TRBV10-3,16
CASIRLAGYNEQFF,TRBJ2-1,TRBV6-5,14
CASALDTNYGYTF,TRBJ1-2,TRBV7-2,13
CASSRGVRQGAAEAFF,TRBJ1-1,TRBV7-9,16
CASSRMAGVRNIQYF,TRBJ2-4,TRBV6-5,15
CATSDRGQPSNQPQHF,TRBJ1-5,TRBV24-1,16
CASSYSPGVGRNTIYF,TRBJ1-3,TRBV6-6,16
CASSPSGDQETQYF,TRBJ2-5,TRBV18,14
CASSSLQDSGNTIYF,TRBJ1-3,TRBV5-4,15
CASSPKDGRANNQPQHF,TRBJ1-5,TRBV7-2,17
CAWSVERGLKQFF,TRBJ2-1,TRBV30,13
CASGGQSNQPQHF,TRBJ1-5,TRBV27,13
CASSFGQAQETQYF,TRBJ2-5,TRBV7-2,14
CASSSNFLLHF,TRBJ1-6,TRBV12-3/TRBV12-4,11
CASSLAGGSNEQFF,TRBJ2-1,TRBV19,14
CASSPGLFGSYNEQFF,TRBJ2-1,TRBV11-3,16
CASSLVSGNTEAFF,TRBJ1-1,TRBV27,14
CASSTGHRGTEAFF,TRBJ1-1,TRBV9,14
CASETENYGYTF,TRBJ1-2,TRBV19,12
CASSQGTAMGYNSPLHF,TRBJ1-6,TRBV4-1,17
CASSPGIGKLFF,TRBJ1-4,TRBV9,12
CASSTWTGVESGYTF,TRBJ1-2,TRBV11-3,15
CASSQDVPLATYEQYF,TRBJ2-7,TRBV3-1/TRBV3-2,16
CASSIGQGGTDTQYF,TRBJ2-3,TRBV9,15
CASSRPGTTNEKLFF,TRBJ1-4,TRBV5-6,15
CASSERGGDQPQHF,TRBJ1-5,TRBV18,14
CASSFTSGSLETQYF,TRBJ2-5,TRBV5-1,15
CASSQVFVGDSYEQYF,TRBJ2-7,TRBV4-2,16
CASSQSGTPNSNQPQHF,TRBJ1-5,TRBV4-1,17
CASSAAGTGVFPYLGYTF,TRBJ1-2,TRBV27,18
CASSQLPYEQYF,TRBJ2-7,TRBV18,12
CASSTTGSEQFF,TRBJ2-1,TRBV18,12
CASSHPRTGNTGELFF,TRBJ2-2,TRBV5-4,16
CASSQSSYEQYF,TRBJ2-7,TRBV18,12
CASSDLEGVGASPLHF,TRBJ1-6,TRBV25-1,16
CASGPDRGSGNTIYF,TRBJ1-3,TRBV7-9,15
CSVMTINSGNTIYF,TRBJ1-3,TRBV29-1,14
CASSQGTGGFSYGYTF,TRBJ1-2,TRBV3-1/TRBV3-2,16
CASSERQANTEAFF,TRBJ1-1,TRBV2,14
CASRPSLAWDSYEQYF,TRBJ2-7,TRBV28,16